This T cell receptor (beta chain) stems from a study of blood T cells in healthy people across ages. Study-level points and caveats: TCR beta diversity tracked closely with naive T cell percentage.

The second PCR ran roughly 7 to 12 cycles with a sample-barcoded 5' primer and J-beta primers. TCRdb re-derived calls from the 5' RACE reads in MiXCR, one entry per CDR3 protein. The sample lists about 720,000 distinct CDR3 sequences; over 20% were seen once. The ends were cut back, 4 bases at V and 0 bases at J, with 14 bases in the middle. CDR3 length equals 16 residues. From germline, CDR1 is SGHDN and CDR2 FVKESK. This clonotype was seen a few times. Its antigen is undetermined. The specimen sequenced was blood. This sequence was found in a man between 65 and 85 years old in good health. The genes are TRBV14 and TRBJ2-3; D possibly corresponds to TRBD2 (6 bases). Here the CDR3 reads CASSPPQGLSTDTQYF. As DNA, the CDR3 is TGTGCCAGCAGCCCACCCCAGGGACTCAGCACAGATACGCAGTATTTT. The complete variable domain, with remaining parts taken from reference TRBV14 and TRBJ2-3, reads EAGVTQFPSHSVIEKGQTVTLRCDPISGHDNLYWYRRVMGKEIKFLLHFVKESKQDESGMPNNRFLAERTGGTYSTLKVQPAELEDSGVYFCASSPPQGLSTDTQYFGPGTRLTVL.